This T cell receptor beta chain was documented in a study of blood T cell repertoires in COVID-19. Across the whole study: Samples came from the United States, Italy and Spain, spanning acute and convalescent COVID-19.

In the original analysis: Nucleated cell counts were estimated from reference gene primer amplification. Sequenced by immunoSEQ multiplex PCR; TCRdb stores in-frame clones only, minus some. V and J calls and clone size are as listed in that table; D and trimming were resolved from the DNA. The table lists approximately 300,000 clones, almost 90% of them singletons. In Seattle, patients joined the study during active infection and were tracked longitudinally. The J segment lost 8 bases and the V segment lost 6 bases, leaving 4 bases of the junction unmatched. CDR1 is SQVTM, CDR2 ANQGSEA, per germline. This CDR3 contains 11 residues.

This rearrangement joins TRBV29-1 to TRBJ2-1; 7 nucleotides line up with TRBD1. The receptor was isolated from a woman between 35 and 50 years old with COVID-19, enrolled during active disease. The specimen sequenced was peripheral blood. The CDR3 sequence is CSVAGTDEQFF. The CDR3 bases are TGCAGCGTGGCCGGGACAGATGAGCAGTTCTTC.